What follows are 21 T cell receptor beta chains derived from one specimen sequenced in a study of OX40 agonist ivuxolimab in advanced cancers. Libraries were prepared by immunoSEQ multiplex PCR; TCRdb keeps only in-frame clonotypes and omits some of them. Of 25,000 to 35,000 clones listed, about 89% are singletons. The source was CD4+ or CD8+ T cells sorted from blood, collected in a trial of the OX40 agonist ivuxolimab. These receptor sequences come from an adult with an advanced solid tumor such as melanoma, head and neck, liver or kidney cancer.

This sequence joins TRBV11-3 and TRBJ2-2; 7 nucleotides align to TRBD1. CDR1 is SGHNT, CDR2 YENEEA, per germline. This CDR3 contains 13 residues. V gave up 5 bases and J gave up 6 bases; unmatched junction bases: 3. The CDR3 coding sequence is TGTGCCAGCAGCCCCGGGACAGCCGGGGAGCTGTTTTTT. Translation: CASSPGTAGELFF.

CDR3 residues: CAWIGPNTEAFF. In nucleotides, the CDR3 is TGTGCCTGGATTGGACCGAACACTGAAGCTTTCTTT. The V and J genes are TRBV30 and TRBJ1-1, with D unclear. The CDR3 is 12 amino acids. CDR1 and CDR2 (germline): GTSNPN, SVGIG (reference sequence). The V end was cut by 4 bases, the J end by 1 base, with 7 bases between. Based on the CDR3 plus reference TRBV30 and TRBJ1-1, the full variable domain is SQTIHQWPATLVQPVGSPLSLECTVEGTSNPNLYWYRQAAGRGLQLLFYSVGIGQISSEVPQNLSASRPQDRQFILSSKKLLLSDSGFYLCAWIGPNTEAFFGQGTRLTVV.

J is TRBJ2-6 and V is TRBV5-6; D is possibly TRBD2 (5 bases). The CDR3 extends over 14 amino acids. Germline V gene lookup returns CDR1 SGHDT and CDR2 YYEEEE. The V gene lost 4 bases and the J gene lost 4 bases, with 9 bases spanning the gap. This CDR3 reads CASSPEVGANVLTF. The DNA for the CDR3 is TGTGCCAGCAGCCCGGAGGTCGGGGCCAACGTCCTGACTTTC.

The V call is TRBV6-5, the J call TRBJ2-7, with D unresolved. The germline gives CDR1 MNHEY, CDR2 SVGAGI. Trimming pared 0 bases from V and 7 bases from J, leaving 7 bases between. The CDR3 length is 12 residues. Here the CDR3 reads CASSYSGREQYF. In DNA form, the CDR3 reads TGTGCCAGCAGTTACTCGGGTCGGGAGCAGTACTTC.

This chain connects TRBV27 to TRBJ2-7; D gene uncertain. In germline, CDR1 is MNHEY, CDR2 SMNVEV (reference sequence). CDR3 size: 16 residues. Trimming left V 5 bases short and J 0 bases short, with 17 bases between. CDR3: CASSPPSLTSSYEQYF. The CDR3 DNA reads TGTGCCAGCAGTCCTCCAAGTTTAACCAGCTCCTACGAGCAGTACTTC.

In nucleotides, the CDR3 is TGCGCCAGCAGCGCCTATCGACAGGGCGACACTGAAGCTTTCTTT. Translation gives CASSAYRQGDTEAFF. The chain carries TRBV10-1 and TRBJ1-1; TRBD1 matches 7 bases. CDR1 is WNHNN, CDR2 SYGVQD, per germline (reference sequence). This CDR3 is built from 15 residues. Losses at the gene ends were 6 bases for V and 3 bases for J; bases not matched to a gene: 10.

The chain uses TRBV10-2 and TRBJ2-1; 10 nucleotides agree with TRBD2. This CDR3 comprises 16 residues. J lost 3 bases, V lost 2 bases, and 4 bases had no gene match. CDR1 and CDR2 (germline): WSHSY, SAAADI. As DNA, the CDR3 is TGCGCCAGCAGTGAGGGACTAGCGGCAGTCTACAATGAGCAGTTCTTC. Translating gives CASSEGLAAVYNEQFF.

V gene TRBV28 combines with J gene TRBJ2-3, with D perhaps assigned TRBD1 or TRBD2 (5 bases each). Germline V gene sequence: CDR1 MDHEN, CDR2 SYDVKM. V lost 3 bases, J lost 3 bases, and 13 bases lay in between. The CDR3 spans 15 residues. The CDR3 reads CASSFTGTWTDTQYF. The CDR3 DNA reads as TGTGCCAGCAGTTTCACCGGGACCTGGACAGATACGCAGTATTTT.

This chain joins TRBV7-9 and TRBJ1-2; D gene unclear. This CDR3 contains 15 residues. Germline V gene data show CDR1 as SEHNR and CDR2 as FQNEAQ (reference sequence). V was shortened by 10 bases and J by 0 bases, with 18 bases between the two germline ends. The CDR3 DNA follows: TGTGCCATTACGCCCTTATCATCCGCTAACTATGGCTACACCTTC. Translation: CAITPLSSANYGYTF.

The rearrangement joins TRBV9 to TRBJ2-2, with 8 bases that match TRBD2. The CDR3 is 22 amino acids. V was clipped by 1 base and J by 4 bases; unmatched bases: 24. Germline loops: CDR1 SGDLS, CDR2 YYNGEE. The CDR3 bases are TGTGCCAGCAGCGTACACCGCCACCCATCGGGAGGGCCCGCGGTTGGCACCGGGGAGCTGTTTTTT. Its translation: CASSVHRHPSGGPAVGTGELFF.

The CDR3 sequence: CASSGQGYTQYF. In nucleotides, the CDR3 is TGTGCCAGCAGCGGACAGGGTTATACGCAGTATTTT. The V and J genes are TRBV9 and TRBJ2-3, with 7 bases aligning to TRBD1. The CDR3 has 12 residues. Germline V gene lookup returns CDR1 SGDLS and CDR2 YYNGEE. The V segment lost 3 bases and the J segment 7 bases; nucleotides outside the gene matches: 2.

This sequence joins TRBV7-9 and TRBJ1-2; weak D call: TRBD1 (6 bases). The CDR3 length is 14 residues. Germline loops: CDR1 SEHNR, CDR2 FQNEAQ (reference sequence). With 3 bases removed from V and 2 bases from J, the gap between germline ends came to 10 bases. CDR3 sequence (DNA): TGTGCCAGCAGCTTCGGGGGCCCGAACTATGGCTACACCTTC. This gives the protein CASSFGGPNYGYTF.

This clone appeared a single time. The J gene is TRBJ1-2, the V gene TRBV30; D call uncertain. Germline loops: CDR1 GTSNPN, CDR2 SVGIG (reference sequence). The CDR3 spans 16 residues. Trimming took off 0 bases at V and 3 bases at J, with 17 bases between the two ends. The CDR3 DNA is TGTGCCTGGAGTGTAAATTCCCGTGAGCTTTACTATGGCTACACCTTC. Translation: CAWSVNSRELYYGYTF.

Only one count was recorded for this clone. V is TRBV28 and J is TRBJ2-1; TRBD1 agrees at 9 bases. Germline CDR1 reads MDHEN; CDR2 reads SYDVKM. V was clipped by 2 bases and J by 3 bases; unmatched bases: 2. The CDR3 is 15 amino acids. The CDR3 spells CASSLLTGGYNEQFF. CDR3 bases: TGTGCCAGCAGTTTACTGACAGGGGGCTACAATGAGCAGTTCTTC.

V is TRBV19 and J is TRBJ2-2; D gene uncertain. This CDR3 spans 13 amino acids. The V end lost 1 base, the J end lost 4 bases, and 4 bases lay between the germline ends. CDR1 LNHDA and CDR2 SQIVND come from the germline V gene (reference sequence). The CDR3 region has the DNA TGTGCCAGTAGTATAGGCAGCACCGGGGAGCTGTTTTTT. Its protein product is CASSIGSTGELFF. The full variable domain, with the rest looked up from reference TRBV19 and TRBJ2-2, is DGGITQSPKYLFRKEGQNVTLSCEQNLNHDAMYWYRQDPGQGLRLIYYSQIVNDFQKGDIAEGYSVSREKKESFPLTVTSAQKNPTAFYLCASSIGSTGELFFGEGSRLTVL.

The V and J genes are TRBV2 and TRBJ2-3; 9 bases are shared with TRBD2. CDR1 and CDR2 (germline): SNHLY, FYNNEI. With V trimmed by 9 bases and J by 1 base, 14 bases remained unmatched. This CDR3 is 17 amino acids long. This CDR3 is CASSWLAGTSGTDTQYF. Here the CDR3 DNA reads TGTGCCAGTTCATGGCTAGCGGGGACTTCTGGCACAGATACGCAGTATTTT. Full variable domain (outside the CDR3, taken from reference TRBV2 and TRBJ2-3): EPEVTQTPSHQVTQMGQEVILRCVPISNHLYFYWYRQILGQKVEFLVSFYNNEISEKSEIFDDQFSVERPDGSNFTLKIRSTKLEDSAMYFCASSWLAGTSGTDTQYFGPGTRLTVL.

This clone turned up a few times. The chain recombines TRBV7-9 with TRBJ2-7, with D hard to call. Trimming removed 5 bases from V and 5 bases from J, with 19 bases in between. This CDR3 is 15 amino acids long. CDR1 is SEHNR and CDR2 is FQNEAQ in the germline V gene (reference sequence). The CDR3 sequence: CASSIYSTDGDEQYF. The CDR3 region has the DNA TGTGCCAGCAGCATATACTCAACCGATGGGGACGAGCAGTACTTC.

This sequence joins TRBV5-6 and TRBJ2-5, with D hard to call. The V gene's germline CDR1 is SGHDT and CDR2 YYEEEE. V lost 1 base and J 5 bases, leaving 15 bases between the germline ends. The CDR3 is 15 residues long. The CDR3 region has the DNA TGTGCCAGCAGCTTGAGAGTAAAGGGCGGTGAGACCCAGTACTTC. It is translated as CASSLRVKGGETQYF.

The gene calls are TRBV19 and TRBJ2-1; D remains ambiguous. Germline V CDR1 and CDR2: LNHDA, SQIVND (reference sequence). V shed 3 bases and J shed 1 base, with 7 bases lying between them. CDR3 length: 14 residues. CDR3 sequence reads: CASSIRVSYNEQFF. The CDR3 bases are TGTGCCAGTAGTATTCGGGTTTCCTACAATGAGCAGTTCTTC.

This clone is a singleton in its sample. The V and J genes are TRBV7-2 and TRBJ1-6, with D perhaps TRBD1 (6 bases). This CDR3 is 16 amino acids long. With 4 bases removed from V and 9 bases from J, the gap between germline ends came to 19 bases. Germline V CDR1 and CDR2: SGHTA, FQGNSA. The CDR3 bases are TGTGCCAGCAGCTCCGGACAGCGGTATAGGGGTTCACCCCTCCACTTT. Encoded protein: CASSSGQRYRGSPLHF.

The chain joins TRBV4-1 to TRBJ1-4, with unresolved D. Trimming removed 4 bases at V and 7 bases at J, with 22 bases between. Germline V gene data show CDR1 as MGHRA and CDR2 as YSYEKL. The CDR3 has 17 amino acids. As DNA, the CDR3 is TGCGCCAGCAGCCCGAGCGGCGACACTCTACGGGCTGAAAAACTGTTTTTT. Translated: CASSPSGDTLRAEKLFF.